These T cell receptor beta chains were read from a single sample in a study of control samples from healthy donors and cancer patients. Method: immunoSEQ multiplex PCR; TCRdb's copy keeps in-frame clones and lacks some. The repertoire holds 150,000 or so clones, with roughly 89% as singletons. The sequenced sample consisted of blood. These receptors were taken from a young man in good health. Both conserved end residues are part of each CDR3. D genes are given only for firm matches. Size is stated for part of the rows, as once, few or many counts, or as a class when the clone is expanded.

-,TRBV7-3,TRBJ2-2,-,TGTGCCAGCAGTTTAAACCTACAGGGAAGGAGGACCGGGGAGCTGTTTTTT,CASSLNLQGRRTGELFF
-,TRBV6-1,TRBJ2-3,-,TGTGCCAGCAGTGACAGTTGGGAGGATACGCAGTATTTT,CASSDSWEDTQYF
-,TRBV7-2,TRBJ1-1,-,TGTGCCAGCAGCCGAGACAGGAACACTGAAGCTTTCTTT,CASSRDRNTEAFF
-,TRBV15,TRBJ1-4,medium-sized,TGTGCCACCAGCAGAGACCCCTCGACAGGTCGGGGGGGGGATAATGAAAAACTGTTTTTT,CATSRDPSTGRGGDNEKLFF
TRBD1,TRBV19,TRBJ2-1,-,TGTGCCAGTAGTACCCCCCTGGGACAGCGAAATGAGCAGTTCTTC,CASSTPLGQRNEQFF
-,TRBV19,TRBJ2-1,-,TGTGCCAGTAGGACCATGAACTCCTACAATGAGCAGTTCTTC,CASRTMNSYNEQFF
-,TRBV9,TRBJ1-2,once,TGTGCCAGCAGCGTGGGGCAGCAACCCCGGTACGGCTACACCTTC,CASSVGQQPRYGYTF
-,TRBV4-1,TRBJ1-6,-,TGCGCCAGCAGCCAAGTCGCTTCACCCCTCCACTTT,CASSQVASPLHF
-,TRBV2,TRBJ1-5,-,TGTGCCAGCAGTGAAGCGCTTCGAAATCAGCCCCAGCATTTT,CASSEALRNQPQHF
TRBD1,TRBV18,TRBJ1-6,-,TGTGCCAGCTCACTCGGGACAGGGAATTCACCCCTCCACTTT,CASSLGTGNSPLHF
TRBD2,TRBV9,TRBJ2-1,-,TGTGCCAGCAGCCCCCGGACTAGCGGGATATACAATGAGCAGTTCTTC,CASSPRTSGIYNEQFF
TRBD1,TRBV18,TRBJ1-5,-,TGTGCCAGCTCACCTCGAGACAGGGGCGGAGGAAGGCCCCAGCATTTT,CASSPRDRGGGRPQHF
TRBD2,TRBV5-4,TRBJ2-1,-,TGTGCCAGCAGCTTAGTTGTGGGAGGGCCCAACAATGAGCAGTTCTTC,CASSLVVGGPNNEQFF
TRBD1,TRBV5-6,TRBJ1-1,few,TGTGCCAGCAGCCCGACAGGGAATTCAGCTTTCTTT,CASSPTGNSAFF
-,TRBV7-9,TRBJ1-1,-,TGTGCCAGCAGCCGGAGACAGGCCGACACTGAAGCTTTCTTT,CASSRRQADTEAFF
-,TRBV6-5,TRBJ2-3,-,TGTGCCAGCAGGAGGGAGAGTACGCAGTATTTT,CASRRESTQYF
-,TRBV9,TRBJ2-3,-,TGTGCCAGCAGCGTAGAGGGGGGCGCGACAGATACGCAGTATTTT,CASSVEGGATDTQYF
-,TRBV5-1,TRBJ1-6,-,TGCGCCAGCAGCTTGGCGTCTGCCGATAATTCACCCCTCCACTTT,CASSLASADNSPLHF
-,TRBV28,TRBJ1-4,-,TGTGCCAGCAGTGGGGGTGGGGGCACTAATGAAAAACTGTTTTTT,CASSGGGGTNEKLFF
TRBD1,TRBV7-9,TRBJ1-6,once,TGTGCCATCCCAGGGACAGATAATTCACCCCTCCACTTT,CAIPGTDNSPLHF
TRBD1,TRBV6-6,TRBJ2-5,-,TGTGCCAGCAGTTACGGGGACAGGGTAGTAGAGACCCAGTACTTC,CASSYGDRVVETQYF
-,TRBV4-1,TRBJ2-7,-,TGCGCCAGCAGCCGCGGACAGCTCTACGAGCAGTACTTC,CASSRGQLYEQYF
-,TRBV3-1/TRBV3-2,TRBJ1-5,-,TGTGCCAGCAGCCGTGGAGTGGGGGGTCAGCCCCAGCATTTT,CASSRGVGGQPQHF
TRBD2,TRBV3-1/TRBV3-2,TRBJ2-1,-,TGTGCCAGCAGCCGAACCGGGACTACAAACTACAATGAGCAGTTCTTC,CASSRTGTTNYNEQFF
-,TRBV27,TRBJ1-6,-,TGTGCCAGCAGTAACCTCAGACTTGATAGTTTCCACTTT,CASSNLRLDSFHF
-,TRBV10-3,TRBJ2-7,-,TGTGCCACCAGGGGAACCTACGAGCAGTACTTC,CATRGTYEQYF
-,TRBV5-1,TRBJ1-3,-,TGCGCCAGCAGAATAAGCTCTGGAAACACCATATATTTT,CASRISSGNTIYF
-,TRBV19,TRBJ2-1,-,TGTGCCAGTAGTATTGAGAGGTTGAACAATGAGCAGTTCTTC,CASSIERLNNEQFF
-,TRBV27,TRBJ1-2,once,TGTGCCAGCAGTTTAGATGGCGGCAACTATGGCTACACCTTC,CASSLDGGNYGYTF
-,TRBV1,TRBJ2-1,once,TGCACCAGCAGCCGACCGGGACAGGCAAAGACCTACAATGAGCAGTTCTTC,CTSSRPGQAKTYNEQFF
TRBD1,TRBV2,TRBJ1-5,-,TGTGCCAGCGACGGGACAGGGATGAGCAATCAGCCCCAGCATTTT,CASDGTGMSNQPQHF